Listed below are T cell receptor beta chains from one sample, sequenced in a study of cytomegalovirus exposure and HLA in healthy donors. Here immunoSEQ multiplex PCR was the method, and the copy in TCRdb shows in-frame clones only, minus some. The data show about 78,000 clones, 90% to 97% seen once. Sample: PBMCs. These receptor sequences come from a man younger than 35 in good health and CMV-seropositive. The CDR3 runs from the conserved cysteine through the conserved F or W. D genes are given only for firm matches. The size field is filled for only some rows; it gives once, few, many or a size class.

V	J	size	D	CDR3	DNA
TRBV2	TRBJ2-7	NA	NA	CASSDRFRGEYF	TGTGCCAGCAGTGATCGGTTCAGGGGAGAGTACTTC
TRBV19	TRBJ2-4	NA	NA	CASAGLANIQYF	TGTGCCAGCGCCGGGCTAGCCAACATTCAGTACTTC
TRBV15	TRBJ1-5	NA	NA	CATSRTQGQPQHF	TGTGCCACCAGCAGAACCCAGGGACAGCCCCAGCATTTT
TRBV28	TRBJ2-5	NA	NA	CASSSGANRQETQYF	TGTGCCAGCAGTTCAGGGGCGAACCGCCAAGAGACCCAGTACTTC
TRBV11-1	TRBJ2-4	NA	TRBD1	CASSTRTGNIQYF	TGTGCCAGCAGCACCCGGACAGGAAACATTCAGTACTTC
TRBV30	TRBJ1-5	NA	NA	CAWSLPGKQPQHF	TGTGCCTGGAGCCTACCGGGGAAACAGCCCCAGCATTTT
TRBV2	TRBJ2-7	once	TRBD2	CASSVRLATRGEQYF	TGTGCCAGCAGTGTCCGACTAGCGACTCGAGGCGAGCAGTACTTC
TRBV29-1	TRBJ1-1	NA	TRBD1	CSVQGQGKTEAFF	TGCAGCGTCCAAGGACAGGGAAAGACTGAAGCTTTCTTT
TRBV5-6	TRBJ2-5	once	NA	CASSFPPSETQYF	TGTGCCAGCAGCTTCCCCCCGTCAGAGACCCAGTACTTC
TRBV27	TRBJ2-4	NA	NA	CASSPERIRNIQYF	TGTGCCAGCAGCCCCGAGAGGATCAGAAACATTCAGTACTTC
TRBV29-1	TRBJ1-1	NA	NA	CSGGDPGGGTEAFF	TGCAGCGGCGGTGACCCGGGAGGAGGAACTGAAGCTTTCTTT
TRBV5-1	TRBJ2-2	NA	NA	CASSFQTPNTGELFF	TGCGCCAGCAGCTTTCAGACACCGAACACCGGGGAGCTGTTTTTT
TRBV11-2	TRBJ2-5	NA	TRBD2	CASTNGLVETQYF	TGTGCCAGCACCAACGGACTAGTTGAGACCCAGTACTTC
TRBV28	TRBJ1-5	NA	NA	CASDRTYNQPQHF	TGTGCCAGTGACAGGACCTATAATCAGCCCCAGCATTTT
TRBV5-1	TRBJ2-2	NA	NA	CASSLLSGFTGELFF	TGCGCCAGCAGCCTACTATCAGGGTTCACCGGGGAGCTGTTTTTT
TRBV15	TRBJ1-5	NA	NA	CATSRPWTVSNQPQHF	TGTGCCACCAGCAGACCCTGGACAGTCAGCAATCAGCCCCAGCATTTT
TRBV19	TRBJ2-7	NA	NA	CASSIGGIYEQYF	TGTGCCAGTAGTATAGGCGGAATCTACGAGCAGTACTTC
TRBV7-2	TRBJ2-3	NA	TRBD2	CASSTGTSKGYTQYF	TGTGCCAGCAGCACCGGGACTAGCAAAGGGTATACGCAGTATTTT
TRBV7-6	TRBJ1-5	NA	TRBD1	CASSLEGAPGQPQHF	TGTGCCAGCAGCTTAGAGGGGGCGCCCGGACAGCCCCAGCATTTT
TRBV20-1	TRBJ2-5	NA	TRBD2	CSAWGGETQYF	TGCAGTGCTTGGGGGGGAGAGACCCAGTACTTC
TRBV30	TRBJ1-3	NA	NA	CAWSVHLMSSGNTIYF	TGTGCCTGGAGTGTCCACCTAATGAGCTCTGGAAACACCATATATTTT
TRBV5-5	TRBJ2-7	NA	TRBD1	CASSVGQDYEQYF	TGTGCCAGCAGCGTGGGACAGGACTACGAGCAGTACTTC
TRBV7-2	TRBJ2-3	NA	TRBD2	CASSPGISGGKTDTQYF	TGTGCCAGCAGCCCCGGCATTAGCGGGGGGAAAACAGATACGCAGTATTTT
TRBV4-1	TRBJ2-1	NA	NA	CASSQDSGREQFF	TGCGCCAGCAGCCAAGATTCGGGGAGGGAGCAGTTCTTC
TRBV4-2	TRBJ2-7	NA	TRBD2	CASSPGLEFPYEQYF	TGTGCCAGCAGCCCTGGACTAGAATTTCCCTACGAGCAGTACTTC
TRBV5-1	TRBJ2-4	NA	NA	CASSPGDLPQYF	TGCGCCAGCAGCCCCGGGGATCTCCCCCAGTACTTC
TRBV15	TRBJ1-5	NA	NA	CATSRERAVNQPQHF	TGTGCCACCAGCAGAGAGAGGGCAGTTAATCAGCCCCAGCATTTT
TRBV5-1	TRBJ2-1	NA	NA	CASSFGGLNEQFF	TGCGCCAGCAGCTTCGGAGGTCTCAATGAGCAGTTCTTC
TRBV9	TRBJ2-2	NA	TRBD2	CASSVQTSGTGELFF	TGTGCCAGCAGCGTGCAGACTAGCGGCACCGGGGAGCTGTTTTTT
TRBV2	TRBJ1-1	NA	NA	CASSDGAENTEAFF	TGTGCCAGCAGTGATGGAGCGGAGAACACTGAAGCTTTCTTT
TRBV27	TRBJ2-7	NA	NA	CASSLTGSSYEQYF	TGTGCCAGCAGTTTGACAGGAAGCTCCTACGAGCAGTACTTC
TRBV2	TRBJ2-2	NA	TRBD1	CASRGQVTGELFF	TGTGCCAGCAGGGGACAGGTCACCGGGGAGCTGTTTTTT
TRBV28	TRBJ2-1	NA	TRBD2	CASSLWTSGLSSYNEQFF	TGTGCCAGCAGTTTATGGACTAGCGGCCTTAGCTCCTACAATGAGCAGTTCTTC
TRBV5-1	TRBJ2-5	NA	TRBD1	CASSLGQGVGEQYF	TGCGCCAGCAGCTTAGGACAGGGAGTAGGTGAGCAGTACTTC
TRBV28	TRBJ2-1	NA	NA	CASSLAAFRDIKSNEQFF	TGTGCCAGCAGTTTAGCCGCATTCCGGGACATTAAGAGCAATGAGCAGTTCTTC
TRBV7-9	TRBJ2-7	NA	TRBD2	CASSLSPSGDYEQYF	TGTGCCAGCAGCTTATCGCCTAGCGGAGACTACGAGCAGTACTTC
TRBV6-5	TRBJ2-7	NA	TRBD2	CASSPGTSGPYEQYF	TGTGCCAGCAGTCCCGGGACTAGCGGCCCCTACGAGCAGTACTTC